The next 4 T cell receptor beta chains were all read from a single sample in a study of T cell responses to AZD1222 COVID-19 vaccine. TCRdb's table, derived via immunoSEQ multiplex PCR, lists solely in-frame clones and lacks some. This sample has about 110,000 clones; over 85% occur once, and the top ten carry roughly 15%. This sample comprised peripheral blood, obtained 28 days after the second AZD1222 dose. All receptors derive from an adult who received the AZD1222 COVID-19 vaccine.

The rearrangement links TRBV11-3 to TRBJ1-3; no clear D. CDR1 SGHNT and CDR2 YENEEA come from the germline V gene. Trimming removed 2 bases at V and 0 bases at J, with 8 bases between. The CDR3 is 15 residues long. CDR3 sequence: CASSLRSISGNTIYF. CDR3 nucleotides: TGTGCCAGCAGCTTAAGATCTATCTCTGGAAACACCATATATTTT.

The chain recombines TRBV19 with TRBJ1-4, with unresolved D. V shed 3 bases and J shed 0 bases, with 8 bases lying between them. Germline-derived CDR1 and CDR2 are LNHDA and SQIVND (reference sequence). The CDR3 runs 15 residues. The CDR3 coding sequence is TGTGCCAGTAGTATTCTTATCGCAACTAATGAAAAACTGTTTTTT. Its protein product is CASSILIATNEKLFF.

The chain uses TRBV5-1 and TRBJ1-4, with D possibly being TRBD1 (5 bases). The CDR3 runs 16 residues. Trimming took 2 bases from V and 4 from J, leaving 15 bases between them. Germline V lookup: CDR1 SGHRS, CDR2 YFSETQ. The CDR3 here is CASSFSSTGGNEKLFF. CDR3 sequence (DNA): TGCGCCAGCAGCTTCTCTTCTACAGGTGGTAATGAAAAACTGTTTTTT.

V is TRBV5-5 and J is TRBJ2-2, with no clear D. CDR1 SGHKS and CDR2 YYEKEE come from the germline V gene (reference sequence). The CDR3 totals 15 residues. The ends were cut back, 2 bases at V and 2 bases at J, with 10 bases in the middle. CDR3 bases: TGTGCCAGCAGCTTCGACGGCGCTAACACCGGGGAGCTGTTTTTT. This codes for CASSFDGANTGELFF.